This passage covers 27 T cell receptor beta chains from one sample sequenced in a study of blood T cells in healthy people across ages. Through a sample-barcoded 5' primer and a J-beta primer mix, a second PCR was run for roughly 7 to 12 cycles. TCRdb analysed the 5' RACE reads with MiXCR anew, one entry per CDR3 protein. The sample lists more than 700,000 distinct CDR3 sequences, 46% occurring once. The sequenced sample was blood. Every receptor here comes from an elderly man in good health.

This clonotype was seen only a few times. J is TRBJ2-7 and V is TRBV5-1; TRBD2 matches at 7 bases. The V segment lost 4 bases and the J segment 4 bases; nucleotides outside the gene matches: 11. Germline CDR1 SGHRS, CDR2 YFSETQ. The CDR3 covers 15 residues. The CDR3 loop reads CASSPGGPGGYEQYF. CDR3 coding DNA: TGCGCCAGCAGCCCAGGAGGTCCGGGGGGTTACGAGCAGTACTTC.

This clonotype occurred a few times. The chain couples TRBV5-1 to TRBJ2-7, with 8 bases lining up with TRBD2. Germline trimming cut 1 base from V and 5 bases from J; bases unmatched to any gene: 5. The CDR3 length is 14 residues. Germline V gene sequence: CDR1 SGHRS, CDR2 YFSETQ. In DNA form, the CDR3 reads TGCGCCAGCAGCTTGTATAGCGGGGCTGACGAGCAGTACTTC. This gives the protein CASSLYSGADEQYF.

The V call is TRBV7-2, the J call TRBJ2-1; D is unclear. Matching the DNA end better, TRBJ2-7 makes the J call doubtful. Looked up from germline, CDR1 is SGHTA and CDR2 is FQGNSA. The CDR3 sequence is 12 residues long. DNA for the CDR3: TGTGCCAGCAGCCGTAGCTACAATGAGCAGTACTTC. Its translation: CASSRSYNEQYF.

DNA of the CDR3: TGTGCCAGCTCACAAAACCGGGACAGGGTATATGGCTACACCTTC. This sequence encodes CASSQNRDRVYGYTF. The gene calls are TRBV18 and TRBJ1-2; 9 bases are shared with TRBD1. V shed 4 bases and J 5 bases; nucleotides not matched to a gene: 8. The CDR3 has 15 residues. Looked up from germline, CDR1 is KGHSH and CDR2 is LQKENI.

In its sample, this clonotype was seen a few times. This CDR3 reads CASSTRLVPYEQYF. CDR3 coding DNA: TGTGCCAGCAGCACTCGACTAGTGCCCTACGAGCAGTACTTC. The gene calls are TRBV7-2 and TRBJ2-7; D possibly corresponds to TRBD2 (6 bases). The CDR3 totals 14 residues. V was clipped by 5 bases and J by 2 bases, with 13 bases between them. Germline V lookup: CDR1 SGHTA, CDR2 FQGNSA.

This clonotype was found many times. V usage is TRBV7-2 and J usage is TRBJ1-2; D is unclear. The germline V and J ends were trimmed by 7 bases and 0 bases, with 12 bases remaining between them. The germline gives CDR1 SGHTA, CDR2 FQGNSA. CDR3 length: 14 amino acids. Written as DNA, the CDR3 is TGTGCCAGCACCCCCTTTGGAGCTAACTATGGCTACACCTTC. It translates to CASTPFGANYGYTF. Looking up the rest from reference TRBV7-2 and TRBJ1-2 gives the full variable domain: GAGVSQSPSNKVTEKGKDVELRCDPISGHTALYWYRQSLGQGLEFLIYFQGNSAPDKSGLPSDRFSAERTGGSVSTLTIQRTQQEDSAVYLCASTPFGANYGYTFGSGTRLTVV.

This chain joins TRBV4-3 and TRBJ2-7; D gene uncertain. CDR1 is LGHNA and CDR2 is YSLEER in the germline V gene. V was pared by 1 base and J by 4 bases, with 11 bases between. The CDR3 is 14 amino acids. CDR3 region: CASSQALDGYEQYF. The CDR3 bases are TGCGCCAGCAGCCAAGCCCTGGACGGGTACGAGCAGTACTTC.

CDR3 residues: CSARSCPATNEKLFF. DNA of the CDR3: TGCAGTGCTAGATCGTGCCCAGCAACTAATGAAAAACTGTTTTTT. The chain is built from TRBV20-1 and TRBJ1-4; no firm D call. The length of the CDR3 is 15 residues. CDR1 and CDR2 (germline): DFQATT, SNEGSKA (reference sequence). Trimming shortened V by 2 bases and J by 0 bases, and 10 bases separated the two germline ends.

This clonotype was counted only a few times. The chain is built from TRBV5-1 and TRBJ2-3; 8 nucleotides line up with TRBD2. V lost 1 base to trimming and J lost 1 base; unmatched junction nucleotides: 14. Germline-derived CDR1 and CDR2 are SGHRS and YFSETQ. The CDR3 contains 19 residues. The DNA of the CDR3 is TGCGCCAGCAGCTTGATTCGGATAGCGGGAATGGAGGGCACAGATACGCAGTATTTT. Amino acids: CASSLIRIAGMEGTDTQYF. The variable domain in full, completed from reference TRBV5-1 and TRBJ2-3, reads KAGVTQTPRYLIKTRGQQVTLSCSPISGHRSVSWYQQTPGQGLQFLFEYFSETQRNKGNFPGRFSGRQFSNSRSEMNVSTLELGDSALYLCASSLIRIAGMEGTDTQYFGPGTRLTVL.

This clonotype was seen a few times. This chain uses TRBV29-1 with TRBJ1-1; unclear D gene. V lost 6 bases, J lost 7 bases, and 15 bases lay in between. This CDR3 region has 12 residues. From germline, CDR1 is SQVTM and CDR2 ANQGSEA. Here the CDR3 reads CSVPVRSDEAFF. For the CDR3, the DNA is TGCAGCGTCCCGGTGAGGAGCGATGAAGCTTTCTTT.

V gene TRBV20-1 combines with J gene TRBJ1-1; the D gene is possibly TRBD1 (5 bases). CDR1 and CDR2 from the germline V gene are DFQATT and SNEGSKA (reference sequence). The CDR3 contains 16 residues. V was cut by 4 bases and J by 2 bases, with 20 bases left in between. The CDR3 sequence is CSATKKTGTSNTEAFF. CDR3 DNA: TGCAGTGCTACCAAAAAAACCGGGACCTCTAACACTGAAGCTTTCTTT.

This clonotype was recorded a few times. The V call is TRBV27, the J call TRBJ2-3; TRBD1 matches 9 bases. Germline loops: CDR1 MNHEY, CDR2 SMNVEV (reference sequence). The CDR3 has 18 amino acids. J gave up 4 bases and V 5 bases, and 16 bases lay outside the gene matches. The CDR3 sequence is CASSPLTGQGLISDTQYF. CDR3 DNA: TGTGCCAGCAGTCCTTTAACGGGACAGGGACTAATCTCAGATACGCAGTATTTT.

The V call is TRBV12-3 or TRBV12-4, the J call TRBJ2-1, with D perhaps TRBD1 (6 bases). The V and J ends lost 1 base and 5 bases respectively, with 9 bases between them. CDR3 size: 14 residues. The CDR3 sequence: CASSLGRGNNEQFF. The CDR3, as DNA: TGTGCCAGCAGTTTAGGCAGGGGAAACAATGAGCAGTTCTTC.

This chain uses TRBV6-5 with TRBJ2-4; TRBD2 matches 7 bases. Germline V gene lookup returns CDR1 MNHEY and CDR2 SVGAGI. V trimming: 10 bases; J trimming: 4 bases; junction bases outside the gene matches: 10. The CDR3 is 14 residues long. CDR3 loop: CAKGVDSGKNIQYF. Here the CDR3 DNA reads TGTGCCAAAGGGGTGGATAGCGGGAAAAACATTCAGTACTTC.

This clonotype has just a few counts. This rearrangement joins TRBV12-3 or TRBV12-4 to TRBJ2-3; TRBD2 aligns across 9 bases. The length of the CDR3 is 18 residues. V lost 2 bases and J lost 1; bases outside the gene matches: 10. The CDR3 region has the DNA TGTGCCAGCAGTTTAATGGGCGGGAGGGCCTCGGGCACAGATACGCAGTATTTT. This gives the protein CASSLMGGRASGTDTQYF.

The CDR3 nucleotides are TGTGCCAGCAGCTTACCGGGACGGAGCTACGAGCAGTACTTC. It codes for CASSLPGRSYEQYF. This chain connects TRBV7-2 to TRBJ2-7; D tentatively fits TRBD1 or TRBD2 (5 bases each). The CDR3 runs to 14 residues. From germline, CDR1 is SGHTA and CDR2 FQGNSA. The V end was cut by 2 bases, the J end by 3 bases, with 11 bases between.

This clonotype has more than one count but fewer than ten. The chain employs TRBV7-8 and TRBJ2-5; D may be TRBD1 or TRBD2 (5 bases each). V was cut by 7 bases and J by 5 bases, with 20 bases left in between. The CDR3 contains 15 residues. CDR1 SGHVS and CDR2 FQNEAQ come from the germline V gene. In nucleotides, the CDR3 is TGTGCCAGCACCTCCCGGGGTGGGGCTTTGGAGACCCAGTACTTC. This codes for CASTSRGGALETQYF.

Comments on this clonotype: A much bigger clone sits one base away, suggesting this may be a read error. The genes are TRBV20-1 and TRBJ2-7, with D possibly matching TRBD1 (6 bases). Trimming removed 6 bases at V and 7 bases at J, with 22 bases between. The CDR3 covers 14 residues. Germline CDR1 is DFQATT and CDR2 is SNEGSKA (reference sequence). DNA for the CDR3: TGCAGTGCCCGTACCGCCAGGGGTAGGGATGAGCAGTACTTC. Translated, it gives CSARTARGRDEQYF.

The rearrangement links TRBV5-8 to TRBJ1-6; D unclear. Germline values: CDR1 SGHTS, CDR2 YDEGEE. The V and J ends lost 6 bases and 10 bases respectively, with 17 bases between them. CDR3 size: 14 residues. CDR3 bases: TGTGCCAGCAACTTTCGGGAACTCGTATCACCCCTCCACTTT. Translated, it gives CASNFRELVSPLHF.

This clonotype was found a few times. The chain couples TRBV5-1 to TRBJ2-4, with TRBD2 matching 9 bases. There are 15 residues in the CDR3. Trimming at V came to 5 bases and at J to 8 bases, leaving 11 bases not matched to a gene. Germline CDR1 and CDR2: SGHRS and YFSETQ. CDR3 region: CASRSGLAGVDIQYF. The CDR3 coding sequence is TGCGCCAGCAGGTCGGGACTAGCAGGGGTAGACATTCAGTACTTC.

This clonotype was seen only a few times. The CDR3 DNA sequence: TGCAGTGCTAGAGTTCTACTTGCCAATGAGCAGTTCTTC. Its translation is CSARVLLANEQFF. This sequence joins TRBV20-1 and TRBJ2-1; D gene unclear. The CDR3 contains 13 residues. The V gene lost 1 base and the J gene lost 6 bases, with 10 bases spanning the gap. Germline CDR1 reads DFQATT; CDR2 reads SNEGSKA (reference sequence).

Turning to this clonotype: This may come from a read error, since a much larger clone is one base off. This chain uses TRBV12-3 or TRBV12-4 with TRBJ2-3; perhaps TRBD1 as D (6 bases). V gave up 6 bases and J gave up 9 bases, with 22 bases separating them. The CDR3 is made up of 15 amino acids. The CDR3 region has the DNA TGTGCCAGCAGCCCCAGGGGCAGGGGATTAGGCACGCAGTATTTT. Its translation: CASSPRGRGLGTQYF.

This clonotype was seen ten or more times. The chain couples TRBV6-2 or TRBV6-3 to TRBJ2-7, with D possibly TRBD1 on 5 matching bases. Germline V gene data show CDR1 as MNHEY and CDR2 as SVGEGT. Trimming stripped 4 bases from V and 5 bases from J, with 9 bases between. The CDR3 spans 12 residues. CDR3: CASSSRVHEQYF. In nucleotides, the CDR3 is TGTGCCAGCAGTTCCAGGGTACACGAGCAGTACTTC.

Turning to this clonotype: A much larger clonotype is one base distant, so this may be a read error. The chain joins TRBV7-9 to TRBJ2-1; D unclear. CDR1 is SEHNR, CDR2 FQNEAQ, per germline (reference sequence). V lost 10 bases and J lost 10, with 11 bases in between. The CDR3 is 10 amino acids. The CDR3 nucleotides are TGTGCCATATCTCGCAACGAGCAGTTCTTC. Translated, it gives CAISRNEQFF.

The chain is built from TRBV6-4 and TRBJ2-6, with D uncertain. Per the germline V gene, CDR1 is MRHNA and CDR2 is SNTAGT. The CDR3 is 15 amino acids. V was pared by 6 bases and J by 4 bases, with 13 bases between. CDR3 loop: CASRATALGANVLTF. CDR3 DNA sequence: TGTGCCAGCAGGGCGACGGCTCTGGGGGCCAACGTCCTGACTTTC.

The rearrangement links TRBV27 to TRBJ1-1, with D unresolved. CDR1 is MNHEY, CDR2 SMNVEV, per germline (reference sequence). Trimming removed 4 bases from V and 0 bases from J, with 21 bases in between. The CDR3 runs to 18 residues. CDR3 coding DNA: TGTGCCAGCAGTTCCCCCGGGAGAGGCGTTCAAGTGAACACTGAAGCTTTCTTT. Protein: CASSSPGRGVQVNTEAFF.

V gene TRBV27 combines with J gene TRBJ1-2; D ambiguous. Trimming shortened V by 5 bases and J by 4 bases, and 11 bases separated the two germline ends. This CDR3 has 13 residues. Looked up from germline, CDR1 is MNHEY and CDR2 is SMNVEV (reference sequence). The CDR3 region has the DNA TGTGCCAGCAGTCCTCGCCGGGGCTATGGCTACACCTTC. It encodes CASSPRRGYGYTF.